A single sample gave rise to the 25 T cell receptor beta chains below, sequenced in a study of shared clonotypes between healthy human individuals. Using immunoSEQ multiplex PCR, the repertoire was profiled, and TCRdb retains in-frame clones only, with some absent. The sample yields around 2.5 million clones, roughly 93% seen once. The sample consisted of naive CD4+ T cells from PBMCs. Noted subset: CD45RA+ positively selected. These receptors originate from a man younger than 30 in good health. Some clones in this sample may be carry-over from other donors' samples.

To note about this clone: This sample also contains other DNA sequences that code for the same CDR3. The V gene is TRBV6-5, the J gene TRBJ2-3, with D perhaps matching TRBD2 (6 bases). This CDR3 has 13 amino acids. The germline V and J ends were trimmed by 0 bases and 5 bases, with 6 bases remaining between them. CDR1 MNHEY and CDR2 SVGAGI come from the germline V gene. The chain's CDR3 is CASSYSGGDTQYF. CDR3 in DNA: TGTGCCAGCAGTTACTCGGGGGGAGATACGCAGTATTTT.

This chain joins TRBV7-6 and TRBJ2-7, with D unresolved. The length of the CDR3 is 14 residues. The V gene's germline CDR1 is SGHVS and CDR2 FNYEAQ. V gave up 0 bases and J gave up 2 bases, with 8 bases separating them. CDR3 DNA sequence: TGTGCCAGCAGCTTAGCCGGCAGTACCTACGAGCAGTACTTC. The encoded protein is CASSLAGSTYEQYF. The full variable domain, rest sourced from reference TRBV7-6 and TRBJ2-7, is GAGVSQSPRYKVTKRGQDVALRCDPISGHVSLYWYRQALGQGPEFLTYFNYEAQQDKSGLPNDRFSAERPEGSISTLTIQRTEQRDSAMYRCASSLAGSTYEQYFGPGTRLTVT.

The chain recombines TRBV7-9 with TRBJ2-2; no firm D call. The length of the CDR3 is 16 residues. CDR1 is SEHNR, CDR2 FQNEAQ, per germline (reference sequence). The V and J ends lost 3 bases and 7 bases respectively, with 18 bases between them. The CDR3 is CASSLFAGSGVGELFF. Written as DNA, the CDR3 is TGTGCCAGCAGCTTGTTCGCAGGCTCAGGAGTCGGGGAGCTGTTTTTT.

The chain couples TRBV4-1 to TRBJ2-3; tentatively, D is TRBD2 (5 bases). The CDR3 is 15 amino acids. Germline lookup yields CDR1 MGHRA and CDR2 YSYEKL. V was trimmed by 4 bases and J by 0 bases, leaving 11 bases between them. CDR3 DNA sequence: TGCGCCAGCAGCCGAGGAAGCGGTAGCACAGATACGCAGTATTTT. Its translation is CASSRGSGSTDTQYF.

This clone was seen a single time. The final CDR3 position lacks the conserved phenylalanine or tryptophan, pointing to a likely read error. No DNA is shown, since the ends of the CDR3 on it are uncertain; the CDR3 is the one TCRdb lists. V is TRBV7-2 and J is TRBJ2-3; the table assigns TRBD2, which was not confirmed against the DNA. CDR1 and CDR2 (germline): SGHTA, FQGNSA. The CDR3 has 11 residues if both end residues are counted. The CDR3 sequence is CASSSNPILSM.

The CDR3 here is CASSSDQLATIYF. The CDR3 coding sequence is TGTGCCAGCAGTTCAGACCAACTCGCCACCATATATTTT. The chain carries TRBV27 and TRBJ1-3; no clear D. Germline CDR1 reads MNHEY; CDR2 reads SMNVEV (reference sequence). The germline V and J ends were trimmed by 4 bases and 9 bases, with 13 bases remaining between them. The CDR3 sequence is 13 residues long.

Details on this clone: This same CDR3 is encoded by further DNA sequences in the sample. V gene TRBV11-1 combines with J gene TRBJ2-1, with TRBD1 as a possible D gene (5 bases). Looked up from germline, CDR1 is SGHAT and CDR2 is FQDESV (reference sequence). With 2 bases removed from V and 7 bases from J, the gap between germline ends came to 6 bases. The CDR3 totals 12 residues. The CDR3 spells CASSLQGNEQFF. The CDR3, as DNA: TGTGCCAGCAGCTTACAGGGTAATGAGCAGTTCTTC.

This chain links TRBV7-3 with TRBJ2-1, with TRBD2 identical over 7 bases. This CDR3 is built from 16 residues. J lost 3 bases, V lost 5 bases, and 10 bases had no gene match. CDR1 and CDR2 from the germline V gene are SGHTA and FQGTGA. This CDR3 reads CASSPYPGLVYNEQFF. CDR3 in DNA: TGTGCCAGCAGCCCATATCCCGGACTAGTCTACAATGAGCAGTTCTTC. Looking up the rest from reference TRBV7-3 and TRBJ2-1 gives the full variable domain: GAGVSQTPSNKVTEKGKYVELRCDPISGHTALYWYRQSLGQGPEFLIYFQGTGAADDSGLPNDRFFAVRPEGSVSTLKIQRTERGDSAVYLCASSPYPGLVYNEQFFGPGTRLTVL.

This clone was counted once. This chain uses TRBV5-1 with TRBJ2-2; TRBD2 aligns across 8 bases. Germline V lookup: CDR1 SGHRS, CDR2 YFSETQ. Losses at the gene ends were 2 bases for V and 6 bases for J; bases not matched to a gene: 6. The CDR3 runs 15 residues. The CDR3 is CASSFPGTRAGELFF. The CDR3 DNA follows: TGCGCCAGCAGCTTCCCGGGGACTAGGGCCGGGGAGCTGTTTTTT.

V is TRBV2 and J is TRBJ2-5, with D perhaps TRBD1 (5 bases). The assigned J gene may be wrong: the sequence end matches TRBJ2-7 better. Looked up from germline, CDR1 is SNHLY and CDR2 is FYNNEI. CDR3 size: 11 residues. DNA for the CDR3: TGTGCCAGCAAACAGGAGTACGAGCAGTACTTC. The encoded protein is CASKQEYEQYF.

With regard to this clone: Within the sample, other DNA sequences also encode this same CDR3. V and J are TRBV11-2 and TRBJ1-3, with D unresolved. The CDR3 spans 13 residues. From germline, CDR1 is SGHAT and CDR2 FQNNGV. The V end lost 4 bases, the J end lost 1 base, and 5 bases lay between the germline ends. The DNA of the CDR3 is TGTGCCAGCAGCTCCTCTTCTGGAAACACCATATATTTT. Its protein is CASSSSSGNTIYF.

V usage is TRBV5-4 and J usage is TRBJ2-1; D ambiguous. The V and J ends lost 4 bases and 1 base respectively, with 9 bases between them. CDR1 and CDR2 from the germline V gene are SGHNT and YYREEE (reference sequence). The CDR3 is 14 amino acids. The CDR3 nucleotides read TGTGCCAGCAGCCCCTTCGGGTCCTACAATGAGCAGTTCTTC. Amino acid sequence: CASSPFGSYNEQFF.

Here the CDR3 reads CASSFRQSKLFF. DNA of the CDR3: TGTGCCAGCAGTTTCCGACAGTCAAAACTGTTTTTT. This chain uses TRBV28 with TRBJ1-4; a weak D match, TRBD1 (5 bases). The CDR3 sequence is 12 residues long. V lost 3 bases to trimming and J lost 10 bases, with 9 bases between them. Looked up from germline, CDR1 is MDHEN and CDR2 is SYDVKM.

This rearrangement joins TRBV15 to TRBJ1-4; no reliable D call. With 1 base removed from V and 3 bases from J, the gap between germline ends came to 15 bases. The germline V gene has CDR1 LNHNV and CDR2 YYDKDF (reference sequence). The length of the CDR3 is 17 residues. The DNA of the CDR3 is TGTGCCACCAGCAGAGCAGCAGGTGGTAATCCTAATGAAAAACTGTTTTTT. Amino acid sequence: CATSRAAGGNPNEKLFF.

The chain links TRBV5-1 to TRBJ1-3; 9 bases fit TRBD1. Germline values: CDR1 SGHRS, CDR2 YFSETQ. This CDR3 comprises 15 residues. V dropped 6 bases and J dropped 2; count of bases not matched to a gene: 6. CDR3 DNA: TGCGCCAGCACCGCCGGGACAGGGACTGGAAACACCATATATTTT. This translates into CASTAGTGTGNTIYF.

The CDR3 spells CASSQAGTRRLDTQYF. The CDR3 DNA follows: TGCGCCAGCAGCCAAGCCGGGACTAGGCGTTTGGATACGCAGTATTTT. The genes are TRBV4-1 and TRBJ2-3, with 8 bases identical to TRBD2. V gave up 1 base and J gave up 6 bases; unmatched junction bases: 9. CDR3 length: 16 amino acids. Germline V gene lookup returns CDR1 MGHRA and CDR2 YSYEKL.

This chain joins TRBV5-8 and TRBJ2-1; TRBD2 agrees at 12 bases. The germline V gene has CDR1 SGHTS and CDR2 YDEGEE. The CDR3 is 17 amino acids. V lost 4 bases, J lost 0 bases, and 5 bases stayed unmatched. The CDR3 DNA reads TGTGCCAGCAGCCACGGACTAGCGGGGTACTCCTACAATGAGCAGTTCTTC. Encoded protein: CASSHGLAGYSYNEQFF.

This clone was counted a single time. The same CDR3 can be traced to other DNA sequences in this sample. The V gene is TRBV27, the J gene TRBJ2-2; D unresolved. Germline V gives CDR1 MNHEY, CDR2 SMNVEV (reference sequence). This CDR3 contains 13 residues. The V end was cut by 6 bases, the J end by 0 bases, with 5 bases between. CDR3 nucleotide sequence: TGTGCCAGCAGCCTCTCGAACACCGGGGAGCTGTTTTTT. Encoded protein: CASSLSNTGELFF.

The genes are TRBV5-1 and TRBJ2-1, with 9 bases lining up with TRBD2. This CDR3 spans 17 amino acids. The V segment lost 2 bases and the J segment 0 bases; nucleotides outside the gene matches: 6. Germline V gives CDR1 SGHRS, CDR2 YFSETQ. CDR3 region: CASSLGSGRNSYNEQFF. The CDR3 DNA follows: TGCGCCAGCAGCTTAGGGAGCGGGAGGAACTCCTACAATGAGCAGTTCTTC.

The chain uses TRBV5-1 and TRBJ2-5; TRBD2 matches 12 bases. This CDR3 region has 16 residues. Losses at the gene ends were 4 bases for V and 2 bases for J; bases not matched to a gene: 6. Germline assignment: CDR1 SGHRS and CDR2 YFSETQ. The CDR3 DNA is TGCGCCAGCAGCCCACTAGCGGGAGGTCGACAAGAGACCCAGTACTTC. This gives the protein CASSPLAGGRQETQYF. The full variable domain, with the rest looked up from reference TRBV5-1 and TRBJ2-5, is KAGVTQTPRYLIKTRGQQVTLSCSPISGHRSVSWYQQTPGQGLQFLFEYFSETQRNKGNFPGRFSGRQFSNSRSEMNVSTLELGDSALYLCASSPLAGGRQETQYFGPGTRLLVL.

Regarding this clone: Other DNA sequences from this sample encode an identical CDR3 as well. V gene TRBV28 combines with J gene TRBJ2-1; D might be TRBD1 (6 bases). The germline gives CDR1 MDHEN, CDR2 SYDVKM. CDR3 length: 13 residues. V was clipped by 5 bases and J by 6 bases, with 11 bases between them. Written as DNA, the CDR3 is TGTGCCAGCAGTCTCAGGGGACGCAATGAGCAGTTCTTC. It translates to CASSLRGRNEQFF.

The genes are TRBV5-1 and TRBJ2-3; 7 nucleotides match TRBD1. This CDR3 spans 15 amino acids. Per germline, CDR1 SGHRS and CDR2 YFSETQ. V trimming: 5 bases; J trimming: 0 bases; junction bases outside the gene matches: 6. Here the CDR3 reads CASSFNRGSTDTQYF. In nucleotides, the CDR3 is TGCGCCAGCAGTTTTAACAGGGGTAGCACAGATACGCAGTATTTT. The whole variable domain, filled in from reference TRBV5-1 and TRBJ2-3, reads KAGVTQTPRYLIKTRGQQVTLSCSPISGHRSVSWYQQTPGQGLQFLFEYFSETQRNKGNFPGRFSGRQFSNSRSEMNVSTLELGDSALYLCASSFNRGSTDTQYFGPGTRLTVL.

The chain couples TRBV5-1 to TRBJ2-6; the D is unclear. The V gene's germline CDR1 is SGHRS and CDR2 YFSETQ. The V end was cut by 2 bases, the J end by 2 bases, with 8 bases between. This CDR3 spans 15 amino acids. The CDR3 nucleotides read TGCGCCAGCAGCTTAGAAAGGGCTGGGGCCAACGTCCTGACTTTC. Its protein product is CASSLERAGANVLTF.

The rearrangement joins TRBV5-1 to TRBJ2-3; no firm D call. The CDR3 spans 15 residues. V shed 4 bases and J shed 7 bases, with 19 bases lying between them. In germline, CDR1 is SGHRS, CDR2 YFSETQ. The CDR3 region is CASSPTGSATHTQYF. As DNA, the CDR3 is TGCGCCAGCAGCCCCACTGGGTCGGCCACCCATACGCAGTATTTT.

The rearrangement joins TRBV7-9 to TRBJ2-7; D tentatively fits TRBD1 or TRBD2 (5 bases each). Germline CDR1 is SEHNR and CDR2 is FQNEAQ (reference sequence). This CDR3 spans 17 amino acids. The V gene lost 4 bases and the J gene lost 0 bases, with 19 bases spanning the gap. CDR3 residues: CASSSKPTGPDSYEQYF. The CDR3 bases are TGTGCCAGCAGCTCTAAGCCTACGGGGCCTGACTCCTACGAGCAGTACTTC.